This T cell receptor (beta chain) was identified during a study of regulatory T cells in long-lasting Graves disease. Overall study results and limits: Accuracy might have suffered from few samples.

The time point here: newly diagnosed GD, antithyroid drugs for less than 3 months. The authors made the TCR library using RNA they extracted from PBMCs. This clonotype has only a few counts. Antigen: not known. In building TCR beta libraries, iRepertoire HTBI primers were used together with Arm-PCR of CDR3 regions. TCRdb re-analysed the multiplex PCR reads in MiXCR, keeping a single row per CDR3 protein. The sample holds 380,000 or so distinct CDR3 sequences; around 15% are singletons and the top ten take just over 20%. These data were likewise used in another study, on T cells in Graves' hyperthyroidism and ophthalmopathy.

The source material was peripheral blood mononuclear cells (PBMCs), sampled at new diagnosis, from a patient treated with antithyroid drugs. This sequence originates from a woman between 18 and 30 years old with Graves disease.

DNA for the CDR3: TGTGCCAGCTCCCTTAAATCCGGGTTCTCCGATGGCTACACCTTC. Translation gives CASSLKSGFSDGYTF. V is TRBV18 and J is TRBJ1-2; D is unresolved. The CDR3 totals 15 residues. Trimming left V 6 bases short and J 6 bases short, with 20 bases between. Per germline, CDR1 KGHSH and CDR2 LQKENI.